This TCR beta chain is from a study of a mutant IDH1 vaccine in newly diagnosed glioma. Across the whole study: Sex distribution of treated patients was approximately 60% male and approximately 38% female; mean age was around 40 years.

TCRdb's copy holds only in-frame clones and misses some; the assay was immunoSEQ multiplex PCR. The sample shows about 56,000 clones, 70% to 85% of them seen only once. The time point denotes: week 47, end of study. A 20-mer mutant IDH1 peptide at 300 ug was injected subcutaneously with topical imiquimod. Note on this clone: What it binds is unknown.

V was pared by 3 bases and J by 6 bases, with 5 bases between. CDR1 and CDR2 (germline): SGHAT, FQDESV (reference sequence). The CDR3 covers 11 residues. V usage is TRBV11-1 and J usage is TRBJ1-2; D unresolved. The material was PBMCs, obtained from a glioma patient whose treatment included an IDH1 peptide vaccine. This TCR was sampled from a man aged 45-65 years with glioma. CDR3 region: CASSFGDGYTF. The DNA for the CDR3 is TGTGCCAGCAGCTTTGGGGATGGCTACACCTTC.